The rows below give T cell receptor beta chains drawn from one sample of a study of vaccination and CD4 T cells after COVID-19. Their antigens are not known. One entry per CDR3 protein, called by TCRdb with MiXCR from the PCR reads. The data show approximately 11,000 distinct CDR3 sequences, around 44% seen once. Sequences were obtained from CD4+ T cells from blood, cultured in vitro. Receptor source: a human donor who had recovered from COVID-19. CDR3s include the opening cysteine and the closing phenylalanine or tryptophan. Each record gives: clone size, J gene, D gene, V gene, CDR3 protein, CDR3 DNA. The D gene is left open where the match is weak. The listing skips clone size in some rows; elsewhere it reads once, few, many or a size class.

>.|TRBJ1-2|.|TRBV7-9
CASSRSVTSNYGYTF
TGTGCCAGCAGTCGGTCTGTGACCTCGAACTATGGCTACACCTTC
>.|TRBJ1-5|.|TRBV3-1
CASSQEGGRGQPQHF
TGTGCCAGCAGCCAAGAGGGGGGAAGGGGTCAGCCCCAGCATTTT
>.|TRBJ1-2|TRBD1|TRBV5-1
CASSTRQGVDYGYTF
TGCGCCAGCAGCACCCGACAGGGGGTGGACTATGGCTACACCTTC
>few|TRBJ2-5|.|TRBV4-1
CASSQGVGRQETQYF
TGCGCCAGCAGCCAAGGGGTAGGACGCCAAGAGACCCAGTACTTC
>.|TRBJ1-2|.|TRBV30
CAWSMLGDSKSGYTF
TGTGCCTGGAGTATGTTGGGGGATAGTAAAAGTGGCTACACCTTC
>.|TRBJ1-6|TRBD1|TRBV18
CASSGDRGSPLHF
TGTGCCAGCTCAGGGGACAGGGGTTCACCCCTCCACTTT
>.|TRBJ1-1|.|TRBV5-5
CASSWGRGNTEAFF
TGTGCCAGCAGCTGGGGGAGGGGGAACACTGAAGCTTTCTTT
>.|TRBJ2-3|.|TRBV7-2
CASSLRGRGPTDTQYF
TGTGCCAGCAGCCTCAGGGGGCGGGGGCCCACAGATACGCAGTATTTT
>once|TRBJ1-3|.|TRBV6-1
CASSRTIEGGNTIYF
TGTGCCAGCAGTCGGACCATTGAAGGCGGAAACACCATATATTTT
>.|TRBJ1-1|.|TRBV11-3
CASSLGVMGTLGNTEAFF
TGTGCCAGCAGCTTAGGGGTTATGGGGACCCTAGGAAACACTGAAGCTTTCTTT
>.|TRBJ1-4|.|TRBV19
CASMPRGRREKLFF
TGTGCCAGTATGCCCCGGGGGCGACGGGAAAAACTGTTTTTT
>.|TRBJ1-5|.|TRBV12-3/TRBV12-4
CASSRGGLGNQPQHF
TGTGCCAGCAGTCGTGGGGGCTTGGGCAATCAGCCCCAGCATTTT
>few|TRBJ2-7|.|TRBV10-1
CASNDHRSSYEQYF
TGCGCCAGCAATGACCACCGAAGCTCCTACGAGCAGTACTTC
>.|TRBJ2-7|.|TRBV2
CASGGTFTYEQYF
TGTGCCAGCGGGGGGACATTTACCTACGAGCAGTACTTC
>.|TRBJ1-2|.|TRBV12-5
CASGSSGTGGYTF
TGTGCTAGTGGTTCCTCCGGGACGGGTGGCTACACCTTC
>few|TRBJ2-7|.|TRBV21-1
CASSNGSNSSYEQYF
TGTGCCAGCAGCAACGGGTCAAATAGCTCCTACGAGCAGTACTTC
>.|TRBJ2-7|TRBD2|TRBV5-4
CASSYLWTSGGASEQYF
TGTGCCAGCAGCTACCTTTGGACTAGCGGGGGGGCGTCGGAGCAGTACTTC
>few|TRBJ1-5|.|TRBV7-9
CASSLLGSNQPQHF
TGTGCCAGCAGCTTACTCGGGAGCAATCAGCCCCAGCATTTT
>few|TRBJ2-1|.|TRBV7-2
CASTPRGGYNEQFF
TGTGCCAGCACTCCGCGGGGCGGATACAATGAGCAGTTCTTC
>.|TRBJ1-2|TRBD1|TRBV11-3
CASSHSGQGLGYTF
TGTGCCAGCAGCCACTCTGGACAGGGACTTGGCTACACCTTC
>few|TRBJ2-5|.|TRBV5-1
CASSFPDRKETQYF
TGCGCCAGCAGCTTCCCGGACAGAAAAGAGACCCAGTACTTC
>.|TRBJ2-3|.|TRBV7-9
CASRRQGTDSTDTQYF
TGTGCCAGCAGGAGACAAGGGACGGATAGCACAGATACGCAGTATTTT
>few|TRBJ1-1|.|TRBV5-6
CASSLELGATQAFF
TGTGCCAGCAGCTTGGAACTGGGGGCAACCCAAGCTTTCTTT
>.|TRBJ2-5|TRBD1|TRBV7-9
CASSSGQGAKTQYF
TGTGCCAGCAGCTCCGGACAGGGGGCCAAGACCCAGTACTTC
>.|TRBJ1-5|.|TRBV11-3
CASIQRVPGPYQPQHF
TGTGCCAGCATCCAGAGGGTCCCAGGGCCCTATCAGCCCCAGCATTTT
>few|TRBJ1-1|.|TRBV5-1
CASSLGAMNTEAFF
TGCGCCAGCTCGCTGGGGGCAATGAACACTGAAGCTTTCTTT
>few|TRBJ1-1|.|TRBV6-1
CASYIRIPRAGYTEAFF
TGTGCCAGCTATATCCGTATCCCCAGGGCGGGGTACACTGAAGCTTTCTTT
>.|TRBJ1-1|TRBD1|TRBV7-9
CAPGPTGGNTEAFF
TGTGCCCCCGGTCCGACAGGGGGAAACACTGAAGCTTTCTTT
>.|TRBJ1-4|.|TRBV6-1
CASGIEGLGGEKLFF
TGTGCCAGCGGGATCGAGGGCCTCGGGGGGGAAAAACTGTTTTTT
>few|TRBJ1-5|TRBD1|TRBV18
CASSQGGPGQPQHF
TGTGCCAGCTCCCAGGGGGGGCCAGGACAGCCCCAGCATTTT
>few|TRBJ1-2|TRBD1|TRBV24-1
CATSERTGHGYTF
TGTGCCACCAGTGAGCGGACAGGGCATGGCTACACCTTC
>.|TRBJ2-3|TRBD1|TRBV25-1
CASSDTGTVHKDTQYF
TGTGCCAGCAGTGATACAGGGACAGTCCACAAGGATACGCAGTATTTT
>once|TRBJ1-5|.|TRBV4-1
CASSQEGRGPQHF
TGCGCCAGCAGCCAAGAAGGACGGGGGCCCCAGCATTTT
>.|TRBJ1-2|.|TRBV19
CASSTGPGEVLYGYTF
TGTGCCAGTAGTACTGGTCCAGGGGAGGTGTTATATGGCTACACCTTC
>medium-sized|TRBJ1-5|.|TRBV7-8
CASSSGGTGNQPQHF
TGTGCCAGCAGCTCCGGGGGTACCGGGAATCAGCCCCAGCATTTT
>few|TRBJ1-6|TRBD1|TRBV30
CAWSVWGQGGPLHF
TGTGCCTGGAGTGTTTGGGGACAGGGTGGACCCCTCCACTTT
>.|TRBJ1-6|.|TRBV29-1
CSVAPGRNSPLHF
TGCAGCGTTGCGCCAGGAAGAAATTCACCCCTCCACTTT
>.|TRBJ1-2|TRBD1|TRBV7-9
CASRDRDRGLGGYTF
TGTGCCAGCAGGGACCGGGACAGGGGGTTGGGTGGCTACACCTTC
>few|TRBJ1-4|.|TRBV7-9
CASSLTGRGTNEKLFF
TGTGCCAGCAGCTTAACAGGGAGAGGAACTAATGAAAAACTGTTTTTT
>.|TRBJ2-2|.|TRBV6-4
CASSLESNTGELFF
TGTGCCAGCAGTCTCGAGTCGAACACCGGGGAGCTGTTTTTT
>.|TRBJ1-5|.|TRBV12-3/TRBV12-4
CASSLDQELGNQPQHF
TGTGCCAGCAGTTTAGATCAGGAATTGGGCAATCAGCCCCAGCATTTT
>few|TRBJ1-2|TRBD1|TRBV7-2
CASSSWDRGYGGYTF
TGTGCCAGCAGCTCCTGGGACAGGGGGTATGGCGGCTACACCTTC
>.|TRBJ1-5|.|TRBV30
CAWSIGDYSNQPQHF
TGTGCCTGGAGTATCGGGGACTATAGCAATCAGCCCCAGCATTTT
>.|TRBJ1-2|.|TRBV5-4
CASSLAGTGYGYTF
TGTGCCAGCAGCTTGGCCGGAACGGGCTATGGCTACACCTTC
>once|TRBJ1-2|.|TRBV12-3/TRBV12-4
CASSLRVPYGYTF
TGTGCCAGCAGTTTAAGGGTTCCCTATGGCTACACCTTC
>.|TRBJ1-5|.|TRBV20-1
CSASSPGVVNQPQHF
TGCAGTGCTAGCTCCCCCGGGGTAGTCAATCAGCCCCAGCATTTT
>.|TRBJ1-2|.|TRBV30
CAWYGRESANYGYTF
TGTGCCTGGTATGGCAGGGAAAGTGCTAACTATGGCTACACCTTC
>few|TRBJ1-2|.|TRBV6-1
CACKKDTTNYGYTF
TGTGCCTGCAAGAAGGACACCACTAACTATGGCTACACCTTC
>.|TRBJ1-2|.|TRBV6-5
CASSYTPGPIKGGGYTF
TGTGCCAGCAGTTACACCCCCGGGCCAATAAAGGGAGGTGGCTACACCTTC
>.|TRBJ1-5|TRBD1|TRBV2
CASSELGQGLQPQHF
TGTGCCAGCAGTGAATTGGGACAGGGCTTACAGCCCCAGCATTTT